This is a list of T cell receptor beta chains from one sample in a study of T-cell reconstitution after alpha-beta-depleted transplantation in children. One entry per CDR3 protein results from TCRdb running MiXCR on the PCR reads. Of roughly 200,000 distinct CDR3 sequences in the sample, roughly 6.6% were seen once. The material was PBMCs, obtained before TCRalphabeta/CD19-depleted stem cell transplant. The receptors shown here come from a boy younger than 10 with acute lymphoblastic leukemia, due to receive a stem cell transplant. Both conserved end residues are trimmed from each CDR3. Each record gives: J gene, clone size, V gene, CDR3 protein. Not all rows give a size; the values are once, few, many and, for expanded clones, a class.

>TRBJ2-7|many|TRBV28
ASSLGGGREQY
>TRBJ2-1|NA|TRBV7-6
ASSGLQDNEQF
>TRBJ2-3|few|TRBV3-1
ASSQGGFGPTDTQY
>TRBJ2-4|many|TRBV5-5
ASRPGTGALVGKNIQY
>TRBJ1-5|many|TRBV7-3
ASGQAVNQPQH
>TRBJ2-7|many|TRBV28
ASSLPPSDEQY
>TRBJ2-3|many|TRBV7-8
ASSRWVGGTDTQY
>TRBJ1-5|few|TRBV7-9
ASSLGEGHQPQH
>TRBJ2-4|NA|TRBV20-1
SASKGGRDIQY
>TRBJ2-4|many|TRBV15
ATSRDQGQQNIQY
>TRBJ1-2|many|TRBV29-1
SVEAEDGYT
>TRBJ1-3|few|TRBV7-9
ASSPGVNSGNTIY
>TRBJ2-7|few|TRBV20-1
SARDLRGYEQY
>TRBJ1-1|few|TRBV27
ASSKNRIEAF
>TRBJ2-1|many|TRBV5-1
ASSLAQGTSYNEQF
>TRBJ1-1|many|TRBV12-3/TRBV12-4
ASSRTGTEAF
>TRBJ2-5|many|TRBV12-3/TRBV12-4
ASSGRLAGETQY
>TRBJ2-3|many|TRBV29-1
SVGQFTDTQY
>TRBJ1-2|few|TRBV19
ASSNRPRDNYGYT
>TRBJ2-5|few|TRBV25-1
ASSRVQGVGIQETQY
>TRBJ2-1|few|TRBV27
ASTVSRGNNEQF
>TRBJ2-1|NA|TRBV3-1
ASSPQGKLNEQF
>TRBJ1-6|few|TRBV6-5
ASSYSTRTGGNSPLH
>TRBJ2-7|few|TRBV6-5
ASSYSLASSYEQY
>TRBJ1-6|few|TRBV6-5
ASSYSMAAGSSYNSPLH
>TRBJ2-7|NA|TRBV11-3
ASGPRGGAYSYEQY
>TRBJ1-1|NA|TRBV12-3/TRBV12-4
ASSSTRGEFEAF
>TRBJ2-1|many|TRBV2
ASGKGRDEQF